This T cell receptor beta chain appears in the sequencing data of a study of chronic HIV infection and antiretroviral therapy. This clonotype occurred many times. TCRdb independently ran MiXCR on the 5' RACE reads; one entry per CDR3 protein. Of 40,000 or so distinct CDR3 sequences in the sample, approximately 7.4% are singletons; the top ten hold 2.5% to 3.5%. The specimen was peripheral blood. The TCR was taken from an adult who had HIV and had not received antiretroviral therapy, or was an uninfected healthy control (not recorded which).

The CDR3 DNA follows: TGTGCCAGCAGCTGGACTAGCCAGAATTACAATGAGCAGTTCTTC. It translates to CASSWTSQNYNEQFF. The chain uses TRBV7-3 and TRBJ2-1, with 8 bases lining up with TRBD2. CDR3 size: 15 residues. Germline CDR1 and CDR2: SGHTA and FQGTGA. Unmatched junction bases numbered 6, after V lost 4 bases and J lost 4 bases.